This record concerns one T cell receptor beta chain sequence. Here immunoSEQ multiplex PCR was the method, and the copy in TCRdb shows in-frame clones only, minus some. The sample has some 180,000 clones, approximately 80% seen once; the top ten hold 13% to 15%. This entry belongs to a study of blood T cell repertoires in COVID-19. Study information: Specimens from acute and convalescent COVID-19 originated in the United States, Italy and Spain.

The receptor was isolated from a man aged 60 to 75 who had been exposed to COVID-19. Sequenced input: PBMCs or T cells enriched from blood (not recorded which).

The DNA of the CDR3 is TGTGCCAGCAGAATATCCGGGACAGGGTACAATGAGCAGTTCTTC. Translating it yields CASRISGTGYNEQFF. The chain employs TRBV27 and TRBJ2-1, with 9 bases that match TRBD1. Germline V gives CDR1 MNHEY, CDR2 SMNVEV (reference sequence). V lost 6 bases, J lost 4 bases, and 7 bases stayed unmatched. CDR3 length: 15 residues.